What follows are 5 T cell receptor beta chains derived from one specimen sequenced in a study of technical replicates of blood from several donors. Sequenced by immunoSEQ multiplex PCR; TCRdb stores in-frame clones only, minus some. The data show roughly 65,000 clones, more than 75% seen once. The sequenced sample was PBMCs. The receptors were sampled from a human donor in good health. Some clones in this sample may be carry-over from other donors' samples.

This chain uses TRBV7-3 with TRBJ2-3, with 16 bases aligning to TRBD2. Germline CDR1 is SGHTA and CDR2 is FQGTGA. V was pared by 5 bases and J by 6 bases, with 5 bases of the junction left unmatched. CDR3 size: 16 residues. CDR3 sequence (DNA): TGTGCCAGCAGCAAGGGACTAGCGGGAGGGACGGATACGCAGTATTTT. The encoded protein is CASSKGLAGGTDTQYF.

The chain's CDR3 is CASSPLQRGSSYEQYF. Here the CDR3 DNA reads TGTGCCAGCAGCCCCCTCCAGCGGGGAAGCTCCTACGAGCAGTACTTC. The chain carries TRBV6-6 and TRBJ2-7; TRBD2 matches 7 bases. This CDR3 has 16 amino acids. The V and J ends lost 6 bases and 0 bases, in that order; junction bases with no gene match: 11. Germline loops: CDR1 MNHNY, CDR2 SVGAGI (reference sequence).

The chain combines TRBV27 with TRBJ2-3; D is unclear. The CDR3 has 14 amino acids. V was trimmed by 5 bases and J by 1 base, leaving 10 bases between them. Germline V gene data show CDR1 as MNHEY and CDR2 as SMNVEV (reference sequence). The CDR3 nucleotides read TGTGCCAGCAGTCCCTATCTAGGCACAGATACGCAGTATTTT. Its translation: CASSPYLGTDTQYF.

Points on this clone: The junction departs from germline at one end; a sequencing error may be responsible. The chain carries TRBV6-1 and TRBJ2-5; TRBD2 might be the D (6 bases). This CDR3 region has 15 residues. The germline gives CDR1 MNHNS, CDR2 SASEGT. CDR3 coding DNA: TGTGCCAGCAGTAAAGCGGGCACGTACCAAGAGACCCAGTACTTC. Its protein is CASSKAGTYQETQYF.

This rearrangement joins TRBV7-2 to TRBJ2-7; D is perhaps TRBD2 (6 bases). V lost 2 bases and J 2 bases, leaving 16 bases between the germline ends. Germline V gene lookup returns CDR1 SGHTA and CDR2 FQGNSA. This CDR3 comprises 16 residues. The CDR3: CASSLFVIAETYEQYF. In DNA form, the CDR3 reads TGTGCCAGCAGCTTATTCGTGATAGCGGAAACCTACGAGCAGTACTTC.